This T cell receptor beta chain was recorded in a study of blood T cell repertoires in COVID-19. Whole-study context: The United States, Italy and Spain were the sources of the acute and convalescent COVID-19 samples.

Points on this clone: One end of the junction fails to match germline, which may point to a read error.

Clones were sequenced by immunoSEQ multiplex PCR, and TCRdb holds only the in-frame ones, with some missing. This table holds hundreds of thousands of clones, 70% to 85% found once. Germline V gene sequence: CDR1 MGHDK, CDR2 SYGVNS. The CDR3 runs 15 residues. This sequence originates from a man older than 75 with acute or convalescent COVID-19. Material: peripheral blood. The V and J genes are TRBV25-1 and TRBJ1-4, with D possibly being TRBD1 (5 bases). The CDR3 protein is CASRESGHYNEKLFF. DNA for the CDR3: TGTGCCAGCAGAGAATCAGGACACTATAATGAAAAACTGTTTTTT.